Presented here are 23 T cell receptor beta chains from one specimen sequenced in a study of CD8 T cells in ankylosing spondylitis. Each CDR3 protein gets one entry after TCRdb re-called the 5' RACE reads with MiXCR. The sample lists hundreds of thousands of distinct CDR3 sequences, about 19% seen once, with 7.8% in the top ten. The source material was blood, either unsorted or a sorted T cell fraction (not recorded which). The receptor source for this set is a male donor with ankylosing spondylitis or in good health (not recorded which).

This clonotype was recorded a few times. This sequence joins TRBV6-2 or TRBV6-3 and TRBJ1-1; D perhaps matches TRBD1 (6 bases). CDR3 length: 16 amino acids. Trimming pared 7 bases from V and 1 base from J, leaving 19 bases between. Germline CDR1 is MNHEY and CDR2 is SVGEGT. CDR3 DNA: TGTGCCAGCATTAGGGACCCAGGGGCTCCGAACACTGAAGCTTTCTTT. Encoded protein: CASIRDPGAPNTEAFF.

Only a few counts were recorded for this clonotype. The V gene is TRBV14, the J gene TRBJ2-3, with D perhaps being TRBD1 or TRBD2 (5 bases each). V gave up 0 bases and J gave up 0 bases, with 10 bases separating them. The CDR3 is 16 amino acids. Per the germline V gene, CDR1 is SGHDN and CDR2 is FVKESK. CDR3 loop: CASSQDWDVSTDTQYF. CDR3 DNA sequence: TGTGCCAGCAGCCAAGATTGGGACGTGAGCACAGATACGCAGTATTTT.

The V call is TRBV5-1, the J call TRBJ2-3, with 10 bases lining up with TRBD2. In germline, CDR1 is SGHRS, CDR2 YFSETQ. Trimming took 7 bases from V and 5 from J; bases not matched to a gene: 10. CDR3 length: 15 residues. The CDR3 region is CASGWLAGDEDTQYF. DNA for the CDR3: TGCGCCAGCGGTTGGCTAGCGGGAGACGAAGATACGCAGTATTTT.

This clonotype was observed a single time. This sequence joins TRBV4-1 and TRBJ1-6; D gene ambiguous. Germline loops: CDR1 MGHRA, CDR2 YSYEKL. Trimming stripped 4 bases from V and 8 bases from J, with 12 bases between. This CDR3 spans 14 amino acids. This CDR3 reads CASSPPRWDSPLHF. CDR3 nucleotide sequence: TGCGCCAGCAGCCCCCCGCGATGGGATTCACCCCTCCACTTT.

This rearrangement joins TRBV18 to TRBJ2-1; perhaps TRBD1 as D (5 bases). V was pared by 4 bases and J by 8 bases, with 12 bases between. The germline V gene has CDR1 KGHSH and CDR2 LQKENI. The CDR3 contains 13 residues. The CDR3 reads CASSLSGYDEQFF. DNA of the CDR3: TGTGCCAGCTCACTTTCAGGGTATGATGAGCAGTTCTTC. The full variable domain, in which reference TRBV18 and TRBJ2-1 provide the parts outside the CDR3, is NAGVMQNPRHLVRRRGQEARLRCSPMKGHSHVYWYRQLPEEGLKFMVYLQKENIIDESGMPKERFSAEFPKEGPSILRIQQVVRGDSAAYFCASSLSGYDEQFFGPGTRLTVL.

This clonotype was seen a few times. J is TRBJ2-3 and V is TRBV5-8, with D perhaps matching TRBD1 or TRBD2 (5 bases each). The V gene lost 7 bases and the J gene lost 2 bases, with 14 bases spanning the gap. The CDR3 extends over 14 amino acids. CDR1 is SGHTS, CDR2 YDEGEE, per germline. The CDR3 loop is CASFIRGFTDTQYF. For the CDR3, the DNA is TGTGCCAGCTTCATACGGGGCTTCACAGATACGCAGTATTTT.

Many counts were recorded for this clonotype. The CDR3 here is CASSSGQGYGTEAFF. The CDR3 DNA follows: TGCGCCAGCAGCAGCGGACAGGGGTACGGCACTGAAGCTTTCTTT. The chain has TRBV5-1 and TRBJ1-1, with 9 bases aligning to TRBD1. Germline CDR1 is SGHRS and CDR2 is YFSETQ. The V segment lost 4 bases and the J segment 4 bases; nucleotides outside the gene matches: 8. There are 15 residues in the CDR3.

CDR3 DNA: TGTGCCAGCACCCGGGACAGGGGGTTTGCCGGGGAGCTGTTTTTT. Residues: CASTRDRGFAGELFF. The J gene is TRBJ2-2, the V gene TRBV28; TRBD1 aligns across 11 bases. With 7 bases clipped from V and 6 bases from J, the junction kept 7 bases outside the gene matches. The V gene's germline CDR1 is MDHEN and CDR2 SYDVKM. The CDR3 contains 15 residues.

This clonotype was counted ten times or more. V usage is TRBV12-3 or TRBV12-4 and J usage is TRBJ2-1; the match to TRBD1 covers 7 bases. This CDR3 comprises 13 residues. Losses at the gene ends were 3 bases for V and 7 bases for J; bases not matched to a gene: 3. This CDR3 reads CASSLVTGNEQFF. For the CDR3, the DNA is TGTGCCAGCAGTTTGGTGACAGGGAATGAGCAGTTCTTC.

In this sample, this clonotype turned up a few times. The rearrangement links TRBV6-1 to TRBJ2-4, with TRBD1 identical over 7 bases. In germline, CDR1 is MNHNS, CDR2 SASEGT. V lost 4 bases to trimming and J lost 14 bases; unmatched junction nucleotides: 5. CDR3 length: 11 amino acids. The CDR3 loop reads CASSARQGEYF. The CDR3 coding sequence is TGTGCCAGCAGTGCCCGACAGGGAGAGTACTTC.

The V gene is TRBV15, the J gene TRBJ2-4, with D hard to call. CDR1 is LNHNV, CDR2 YYDKDF, per germline (reference sequence). The CDR3 consists of 14 residues. The V gene lost 0 bases and the J gene lost 6 bases, with 9 bases spanning the gap. CDR3: CATSREMERNIQYF. In nucleotides, the CDR3 is TGTGCCACCAGCAGAGAAATGGAGAGAAACATTCAGTACTTC.

Ten or more counts support this clonotype. CDR3 nucleotide sequence: TGCAGCGCCATTGACGCAGGGAGCTATGGCTACACCTTC. It translates to CSAIDAGSYGYTF. The chain recombines TRBV20-1 with TRBJ1-2, with D possibly being TRBD1 (5 bases). Germline V gene lookup returns CDR1 DFQATT and CDR2 SNEGSKA (reference sequence). This CDR3 is built from 13 residues.

Only a few counts were recorded for this clonotype. The J gene is TRBJ1-5, the V gene TRBV6-5, with TRBD1 matching over 9 bases. This CDR3 has 17 residues. Trimming cost V 0 bases and J 5 bases; bases outside gene matches: 8. The germline gives CDR1 MNHEY, CDR2 SVGAGI. The chain's CDR3 is CASSYSGGTGTDQPQHF. Here the CDR3 DNA reads TGTGCCAGCAGTTACTCAGGAGGGACAGGGACCGATCAGCCCCAGCATTTT.

In this sample, this clonotype turned up a few times. J is TRBJ1-3 and V is TRBV29-1, with D unclear. Per the germline V gene, CDR1 is SQVTM and CDR2 is ANQGSEA. The CDR3 sequence is 13 residues long. V was shortened by 4 bases and J by 4 bases, with 11 bases between the two germline ends. The CDR3 sequence: CSVGAGVGNTIYF. The CDR3 bases are TGCAGCGTTGGTGCTGGGGTAGGAAACACCATATATTTT.

This chain connects TRBV7-9 to TRBJ1-6; the D is unclear. This CDR3 region has 14 residues. V gave up 5 bases and J gave up 4 bases, with 9 bases separating them. The germline gives CDR1 SEHNR, CDR2 FQNEAQ (reference sequence). This CDR3 is CASSPAGYNSPLHF. In nucleotides, the CDR3 is TGTGCCAGCAGCCCCGCGGGGTATAATTCACCCCTCCACTTT.

This clonotype was counted many times. The CDR3 is CASSELQGGYSPLHF. CDR3 DNA sequence: TGTGCCAGCAGTGAACTACAGGGGGGATATTCACCCCTCCACTTT. The chain carries TRBV6-1 and TRBJ1-6, with TRBD1 matching 8 bases. The CDR3 runs 15 residues. Unmatched junction bases numbered 5, after V lost 2 bases and J lost 8 bases. Per the germline V gene, CDR1 is MNHNS and CDR2 is SASEGT.

This rearrangement joins TRBV7-2 to TRBJ1-1, with unresolved D. Germline V gene lookup returns CDR1 SGHTA and CDR2 FQGNSA. V lost 4 bases and J 5 bases, leaving 5 bases between the germline ends. CDR3 length equals 11 residues. The CDR3 nucleotides are TGTGCCAGCAGCTCAATAACTGAAGCTTTCTTT. Translation gives CASSSITEAFF.

This clonotype was seen at least ten times. This chain joins TRBV20-1 and TRBJ2-3; 11 nucleotides agree with TRBD2. The CDR3 sequence is 14 residues long. V trimming: 6 bases; J trimming: 4 bases; junction bases outside the gene matches: 6. Germline V CDR1 and CDR2: DFQATT, SNEGSKA (reference sequence). The CDR3 nucleotides are TGCAGTGCCCCATGGACTAGCGGGCCAGATACGCAGTATTTT. Protein product: CSAPWTSGPDTQYF.

The gene calls are TRBV6-1 and TRBJ1-5; a possible D gene is TRBD1 (6 bases). This CDR3 is 14 amino acids long. CDR1 and CDR2 from the germline V gene are MNHNS and SASEGT. V gave up 6 bases and J gave up 6 bases, with 15 bases separating them. The CDR3 loop is CASRGGGGVQPQHF. CDR3 nucleotide sequence: TGTGCCAGCAGGGGAGGGGGAGGGGTTCAGCCCCAGCATTTT.

This rearrangement joins TRBV12-3 or TRBV12-4 to TRBJ2-7; D is unresolved. The CDR3 covers 14 residues. Trimming cost V 4 bases and J 7 bases, with 17 bases left between them. CDR3 in amino acids: CASSSRATPGEQYV. The CDR3 nucleotides read TGTGCCAGCAGTTCCCGGGCCACACCTGGGGAGCAGTACGTC.

This clonotype was counted a few times. This rearrangement joins TRBV29-1 to TRBJ2-5; 11 bases line up with TRBD1. With V trimmed by 3 bases and J by 4 bases, 7 bases remained unmatched. Germline values: CDR1 SQVTM, CDR2 ANQGSEA. CDR3 size: 15 residues. This CDR3 reads CSVEGQGGLGETQYF. In DNA form, the CDR3 reads TGCAGCGTTGAGGGACAGGGGGGATTGGGAGAGACCCAGTACTTC. The full variable domain, completed using reference TRBV29-1 and TRBJ2-5, is SAVISQKPSRDICQRGTSLTIQCQVDSQVTMMFWYRQQPGQSLTLIATANQGSEATYESGFVIDKFPISRPNLTFSTLTVSNMSPEDSSIYLCSVEGQGGLGETQYFGPGTRLLVL.

This rearrangement joins TRBV7-6 to TRBJ1-1, with no clear D. The CDR3 sequence is 14 residues long. Germline V gene data show CDR1 as SGHVS and CDR2 as FNYEAQ. With 1 base removed from V and 1 base from J, the gap between germline ends came to 7 bases. The CDR3 loop reads CASSLGSTNTEAFF. CDR3 bases: TGTGCCAGCAGCTTAGGGTCAACGAACACTGAAGCTTTCTTT.

The table lists this clonotype with a count of one. The rearrangement links TRBV2 to TRBJ2-1; tentative D call: TRBD1 (6 bases). CDR1 and CDR2 from the germline V gene are SNHLY and FYNNEI. V was pared by 5 bases and J by 5 bases, with 10 bases between. The length of the CDR3 is 13 residues. This chain's CDR3 is CASSNRDNNEQFF. DNA for the CDR3: TGTGCCAGCAGTAACCGGGACAACAATGAGCAGTTCTTC.